Sequencing of this TCR beta chain was carried out in a study of control samples from healthy donors and cancer patients (dated by TCRdb to between 2020 and 2021). A single count supports this clone. This receptor's antigen is unknown. Per-nucleotide qualities are absent, and no much larger clonotype sits a single base away. Preparation of the library involved the immunoSEQ multiplex PCR assay. This immuneACCESS table, as held by TCRdb, lists in-frame sequences with V and J called but not all clones. Of the missing ones, under half trace to an unresolved V gene in checked studies; the others have no known cause. This sample lists 150,000 to 200,000 clones; approximately 94% were detected once. About 1.5% of the sample belongs to the ten largest clones. The germline V gene sets CDR1 to SGHTA and CDR2 to FQGNSA. The cysteine opens and the phenylalanine closes a CDR3 of 14 amino acids. Just the 42-base CDR3 DNA is kept, in frame starting at base 1. Trimming costs V 5 bases and J 3 bases, and their ends lie 13 bases apart.

The sample consisted of blood. This sequence originates from a young woman in good health. The chain joins TRBV7-2 to TRBJ1-2; 5 matching bases give a weak D call of TRBD1. The CDR3 protein: CASSPGGGDYGYTF. The DNA sequence follows: TGTGCCAGCAGCCCTGGGGGGGGTGACTATGGCTACACCTTC.